Detailed here is one T cell receptor beta chain. The data were obtained in a study of blood T cell repertoires in COVID-19. In the authors' workflow: Amplified reference gene primers provided the basis for estimating nucleated cell counts. The repertoire was sequenced with immunoSEQ multiplex PCR; TCRdb's copy has only in-frame clones and lacks some. V and J calls and clone size come straight from that table; D and trimming were deduced from the DNA. The sample has 98,000 or so clones, over 70% seen once. V was pared by 4 bases and J by 4 bases, with 11 bases between. Germline CDR1 MGHRA, CDR2 YSYEKL. There are 15 residues in the CDR3.

Sequencing used peripheral blood. The clonotype was recovered from a man in his forties or fifties with acute or convalescent COVID-19. The chain links TRBV4-1 to TRBJ1-6; D gene ambiguous. In DNA form, the CDR3 reads TGCGCCAGCAGCCTCTTGTCGAGATATAATTCACCCCTCCACTTT. It translates to CASSLLSRYNSPLHF.